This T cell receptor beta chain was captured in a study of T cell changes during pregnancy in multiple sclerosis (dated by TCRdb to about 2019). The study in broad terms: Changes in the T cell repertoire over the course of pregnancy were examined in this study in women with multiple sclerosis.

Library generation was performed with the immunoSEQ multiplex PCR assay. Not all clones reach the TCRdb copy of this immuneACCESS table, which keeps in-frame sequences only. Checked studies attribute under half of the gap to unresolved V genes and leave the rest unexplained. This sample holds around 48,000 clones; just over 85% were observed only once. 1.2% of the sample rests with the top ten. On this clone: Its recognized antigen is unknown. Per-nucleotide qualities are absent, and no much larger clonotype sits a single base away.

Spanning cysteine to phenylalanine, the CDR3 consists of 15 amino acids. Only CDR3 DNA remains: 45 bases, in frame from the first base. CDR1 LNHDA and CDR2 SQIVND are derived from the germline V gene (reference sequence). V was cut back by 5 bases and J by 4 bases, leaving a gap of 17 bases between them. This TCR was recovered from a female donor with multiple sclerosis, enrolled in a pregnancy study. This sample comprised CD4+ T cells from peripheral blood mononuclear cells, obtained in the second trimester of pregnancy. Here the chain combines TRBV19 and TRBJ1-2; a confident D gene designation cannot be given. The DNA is TGTGCCAGTAGTGGGCCCGCCGATCGTTCCTATGGCTACACCTTC. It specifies CASSGPADRSYGYTF.